The 19 T cell receptor beta chains below were found in one sample sequenced in a study of CD8+ T cells in alopecia areata. Sequencing templates came from extracted RNA that was reverse transcribed into cDNA. TCRdb's copy holds only in-frame clones and misses some; the assay was immunoSEQ multiplex PCR. The table includes about 220,000 clones, less than 75% detected once. The sample's treatment: oral pan-JAK inhibitor, 5-10 mg twice daily. The specimen was CD4+ T cells sorted from blood, collected at week 4, from a patient treated with tofacitinib. Receptors originate from a human donor with alopecia areata.

V gene TRBV30 combines with J gene TRBJ1-5; D is ambiguous. Trimming took 7 bases from V and 4 from J, leaving 17 bases between them. The CDR3 extends over 14 amino acids. Looked up from germline, CDR1 is GTSNPN and CDR2 is SVGIG (reference sequence). CDR3: CAFSLSHGNQPQHF. The CDR3 DNA reads TGTGCCTTCTCTTTGTCTCATGGAAATCAGCCCCAGCATTTT. The whole variable domain, remainder taken from reference TRBV30 and TRBJ1-5, is SQTIHQWPATLVQPVGSPLSLECTVEGTSNPNLYWYRQAAGRGLQLLFYSVGIGQISSEVPQNLSASRPQDRQFILSSKKLLLSDSGFYLCAFSLSHGNQPQHFGDGTRLSIL.

The rearrangement uses TRBV10-3 and TRBJ1-1, with TRBD1 identical over 9 bases. The CDR3 is 16 amino acids. CDR1 is ENHRY, CDR2 SYGVKD, per germline. After removal of 0 bases from V and 5 bases from J, the junction contained 7 bases not matched to a gene. Here the CDR3 reads CAISESGGQGYTEAFF. In nucleotides, the CDR3 is TGTGCCATCAGTGAGTCTGGGGGACAGGGATATACTGAAGCTTTCTTT.

This clone was detected a few times. The chain links TRBV29-1 to TRBJ2-7, with 7 bases matching TRBD2. The CDR3 is made up of 15 amino acids. After removal of 4 bases from V and 1 base from J, the junction contained 10 bases not matched to a gene. Germline lookup yields CDR1 SQVTM and CDR2 ANQGSEA. The CDR3 is CSVGRRGDQSYEQYF. For the CDR3, the DNA is TGCAGCGTTGGGCGCCGGGGGGACCAGTCCTACGAGCAGTACTTC.

The CDR3 DNA reads TGTGCCAGCAGCTTAGACGGACGCACAGATACGCAGTATTTT. Amino acids: CASSLDGRTDTQYF. V gene TRBV11-3 combines with J gene TRBJ2-3; D is unclear. The CDR3 is made up of 14 amino acids. Trimming left V 0 bases short and J 1 base short, with 5 bases between. CDR1 SGHNT and CDR2 YENEEA come from the germline V gene.

The chain links TRBV29-1 to TRBJ1-2, with TRBD1 matching 11 bases. CDR3 length equals 13 residues. Germline trimming cut 5 bases from V and 6 bases from J; bases unmatched to any gene: 5. Germline lookup yields CDR1 SQVTM and CDR2 ANQGSEA. The CDR3 protein is CSVTGTGGNGYTF. The CDR3 DNA sequence: TGCAGCGTTACCGGGACAGGGGGTAATGGCTACACCTTC.

The V and J genes are TRBV2 and TRBJ2-1; 13 positions agree with TRBD2. This CDR3 is built from 16 residues. Germline CDR1 is SNHLY and CDR2 is FYNNEI. Trimming cost V 6 bases and J 8 bases; bases outside gene matches: 10. CDR3 sequence (DNA): TGTGCCAGCAGAAAACACGGGACTAGCGGGGCCGATGAGCAGTTCTTC. Translated, it gives CASRKHGTSGADEQFF.

The gene calls are TRBV7-9 and TRBJ1-2, with TRBD1 as a possible D gene (5 bases). V lost 5 bases to trimming and J lost 8 bases, with 15 bases between them. CDR3 length equals 13 residues. Germline assignment: CDR1 SEHNR and CDR2 FQNEAQ (reference sequence). In DNA form, the CDR3 reads TGTGCCAGCAGCCCATTGGCACAGGCGGGCTACACCTTC. Residues: CASSPLAQAGYTF.

The chain is built from TRBV13 and TRBJ1-5, with TRBD1 matching 7 bases. CDR3 size: 15 residues. Germline-derived CDR1 and CDR2 are PRHDT and FYEKMQ (reference sequence). With 2 bases clipped from V and 6 bases from J, the junction kept 7 bases outside the gene matches. This CDR3 reads CASSLRRQGGQPQHF. In DNA, the CDR3 is TGTGCCAGCAGCTTAAGAAGACAGGGAGGTCAGCCCCAGCATTTT.

The CDR3 DNA reads as TGTGCCAGCAGCTTAGACGGGGGGGCCCTGAATGAGCAGTTCTTC. Protein: CASSLDGGALNEQFF. The chain combines TRBV7-7 with TRBJ2-1, with TRBD2 matching 8 bases. Germline CDR1 SSHAT, CDR2 FNYEAQ (reference sequence). V shed 1 base and J 7 bases; nucleotides not matched to a gene: 6. CDR3 size: 15 residues.

DNA for the CDR3: TGTGCCAGCAGTTTTTCTTTGGATTCAAAAGCTTTCTTT. Residues: CASSFSLDSKAFF. J is TRBJ1-1 and V is TRBV27; D not certain. Trimming took off 3 bases at V and 9 bases at J, with 14 bases between the two ends. The germline CDR1 and CDR2 sequences are MNHEY and SMNVEV (reference sequence). The CDR3 length is 13 residues.

The chain combines TRBV5-1 with TRBJ2-1; D not resolved. Germline CDR1 is SGHRS and CDR2 is YFSETQ. The CDR3 is 12 amino acids. V was pared by 2 bases and J by 4 bases, with 4 bases between. The CDR3 bases are TGCGCCAGCAGCTTTGGTTACAATGAGCAGTTCTTC. Translating gives CASSFGYNEQFF.

The chain is built from TRBV7-9 and TRBJ1-2; a possible D gene is TRBD1 (5 bases). The CDR3 sequence is 12 residues long. CDR1 and CDR2 (germline): SEHNR, FQNEAQ (reference sequence). The V end lost 5 bases, the J end lost 3 bases, and 7 bases lay between the germline ends. The CDR3 DNA sequence: TGTGCCAGCAGCCCAGGGTACTATGGCTACACCTTC. This encodes CASSPGYYGYTF.

This clone has only one observation. V and J are TRBV29-1 and TRBJ1-1, with unresolved D. Trimming shortened V by 4 bases and J by 0 bases, and 15 bases separated the two germline ends. The CDR3 extends over 15 amino acids. Germline V lookup: CDR1 SQVTM, CDR2 ANQGSEA. The CDR3 DNA reads TGCAGCGTTGTTCAGCGCCGGATCTTGAACACTGAAGCTTTCTTT. It codes for CSVVQRRILNTEAFF.

The chain combines TRBV4-2 with TRBJ2-1, with a possible D match to TRBD2 (5 bases). Trimming cost V 3 bases and J 5 bases, with 17 bases left between them. This CDR3 spans 16 amino acids. CDR1 and CDR2 (germline): LGHNA, YNFKEQ. Written as DNA, the CDR3 is TGTGCCAGCAGCCAGTCAGGTAGAGGGATGAACAATGAGCAGTTCTTC. Its protein is CASSQSGRGMNNEQFF.

This chain uses TRBV2 with TRBJ1-2; a possible D gene is TRBD1 (6 bases). V lost 7 bases, J lost 8 bases, and 17 bases lay in between. Germline V gene data show CDR1 as SNHLY and CDR2 as FYNNEI. There are 13 residues in the CDR3. The DNA for the CDR3 is TGTGCCAGCACCGGACAGCCGGAGCGCGGCTACACCTTC. Its translation: CASTGQPERGYTF.

The CDR3 loop reads CSVGQGAVGNGYTF. CDR3 DNA: TGCAGCGTTGGACAGGGGGCGGTCGGGAATGGCTACACCTTC. This chain joins TRBV29-1 and TRBJ1-2; 10 bases fit TRBD1. The length of the CDR3 is 14 residues. Trimming cost V 4 bases and J 6 bases; bases outside gene matches: 8. Germline V lookup: CDR1 SQVTM, CDR2 ANQGSEA.

This clone was seen more than once but under ten times. The chain is built from TRBV29-1 and TRBJ1-1; D might be TRBD1 (5 bases). Trimming removed 7 bases at V and 6 bases at J, with 9 bases between. The CDR3 length is 10 residues. The V gene's germline CDR1 is SQVTM and CDR2 ANQGSEA. CDR3 loop: CSGGGSEAFF. CDR3 nucleotide sequence: TGCAGCGGCGGGGGGTCTGAAGCTTTCTTT.

This clone was seen only a few times. V is TRBV19 and J is TRBJ2-2; D ambiguous. Trimming stripped 3 bases from V and 3 bases from J, with 11 bases between. The CDR3 contains 15 residues. The germline CDR1 and CDR2 sequences are LNHDA and SQIVND (reference sequence). Here the CDR3 DNA reads TGTGCCAGTAGTATTTCTGGCACCCACACCGGGGAGCTGTTTTTT. It specifies CASSISGTHTGELFF.

This sequence joins TRBV10-1 and TRBJ2-5, with TRBD2 matching 7 bases. The CDR3 consists of 13 residues. The germline V gene has CDR1 WNHNN and CDR2 SYGVQD (reference sequence). The V gene end was trimmed by 2 bases and the J gene end by 5 bases; junction bases not matched to a gene: 2. CDR3 amino acids: CASSEGSGETQYF. CDR3 DNA sequence: TGCGCCAGCAGTGAGGGTAGCGGGGAGACCCAGTACTTC.